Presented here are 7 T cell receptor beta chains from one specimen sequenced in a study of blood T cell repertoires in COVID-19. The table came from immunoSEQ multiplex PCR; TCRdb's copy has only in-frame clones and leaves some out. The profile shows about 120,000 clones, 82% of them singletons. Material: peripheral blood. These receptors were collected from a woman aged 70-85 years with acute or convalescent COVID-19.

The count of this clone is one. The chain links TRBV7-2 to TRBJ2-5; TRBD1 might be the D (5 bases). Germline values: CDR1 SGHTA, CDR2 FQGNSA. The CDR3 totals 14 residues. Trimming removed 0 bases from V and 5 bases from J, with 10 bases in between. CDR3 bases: TGTGCCAGCAGCTTAGCTGTGGGGCGGGAGACCCAGTACTTC. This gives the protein CASSLAVGRETQYF. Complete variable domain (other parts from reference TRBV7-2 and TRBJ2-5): GAGVSQSPSNKVTEKGKDVELRCDPISGHTALYWYRQSLGQGLEFLIYFQGNSAPDKSGLPSDRFSAERTGGSVSTLTIQRTQQEDSAVYLCASSLAVGRETQYFGPGTRLLVL.

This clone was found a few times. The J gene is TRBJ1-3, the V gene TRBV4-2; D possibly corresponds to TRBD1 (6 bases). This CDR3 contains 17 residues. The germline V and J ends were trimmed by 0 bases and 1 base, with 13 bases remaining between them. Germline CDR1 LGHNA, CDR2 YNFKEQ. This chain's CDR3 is CASSQDRGGRSGNTIYF. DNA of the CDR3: TGTGCCAGCAGCCAAGATCGGGGGGGGCGATCTGGAAACACCATATATTTT.

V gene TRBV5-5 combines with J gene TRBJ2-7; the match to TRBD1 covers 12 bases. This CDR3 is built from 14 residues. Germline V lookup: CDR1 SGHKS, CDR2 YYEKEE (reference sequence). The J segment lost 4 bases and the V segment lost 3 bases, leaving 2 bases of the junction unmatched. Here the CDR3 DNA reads TGTGCCAGCAGCTGGGACAGGGGGCGTTACGAGCAGTACTTC. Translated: CASSWDRGRYEQYF.

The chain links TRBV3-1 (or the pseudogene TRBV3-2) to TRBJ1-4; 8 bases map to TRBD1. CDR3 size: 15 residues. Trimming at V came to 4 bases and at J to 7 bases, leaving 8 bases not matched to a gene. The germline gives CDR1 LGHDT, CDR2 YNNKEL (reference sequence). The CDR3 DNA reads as TGTGCCAGCAGCCGTCGACAGGGGAATTTTGAAAAACTGTTTTTT. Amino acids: CASSRRQGNFEKLFF.

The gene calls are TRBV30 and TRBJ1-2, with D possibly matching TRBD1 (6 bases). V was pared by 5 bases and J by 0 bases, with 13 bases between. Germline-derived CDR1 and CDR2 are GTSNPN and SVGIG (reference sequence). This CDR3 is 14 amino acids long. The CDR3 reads CAWGTRTTNYGYTF. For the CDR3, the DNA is TGTGCCTGGGGGACAAGAACTACTAACTATGGCTACACCTTC. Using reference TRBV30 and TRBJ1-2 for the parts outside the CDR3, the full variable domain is SQTIHQWPATLVQPVGSPLSLECTVEGTSNPNLYWYRQAAGRGLQLLFYSVGIGQISSEVPQNLSASRPQDRQFILSSKKLLLSDSGFYLCAWGTRTTNYGYTFGSGTRLTVV.

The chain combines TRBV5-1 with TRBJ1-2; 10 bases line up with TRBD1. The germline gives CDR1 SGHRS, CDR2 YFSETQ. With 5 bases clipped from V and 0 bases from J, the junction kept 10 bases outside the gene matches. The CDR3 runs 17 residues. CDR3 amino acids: CASRGDRGEPANYGYTF. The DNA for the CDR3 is TGCGCCAGCAGGGGGGACAGGGGAGAACCCGCTAACTATGGCTACACCTTC. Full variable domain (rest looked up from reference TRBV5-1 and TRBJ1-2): KAGVTQTPRYLIKTRGQQVTLSCSPISGHRSVSWYQQTPGQGLQFLFEYFSETQRNKGNFPGRFSGRQFSNSRSEMNVSTLELGDSALYLCASRGDRGEPANYGYTFGSGTRLTVV.

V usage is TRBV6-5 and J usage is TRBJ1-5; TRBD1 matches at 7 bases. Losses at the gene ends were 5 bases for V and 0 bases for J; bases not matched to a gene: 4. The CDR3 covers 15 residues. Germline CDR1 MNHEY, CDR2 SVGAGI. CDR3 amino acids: CASSNTGASNQPQHF. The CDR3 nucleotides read TGTGCCAGCAGTAACACAGGGGCTAGCAATCAGCCCCAGCATTTT.